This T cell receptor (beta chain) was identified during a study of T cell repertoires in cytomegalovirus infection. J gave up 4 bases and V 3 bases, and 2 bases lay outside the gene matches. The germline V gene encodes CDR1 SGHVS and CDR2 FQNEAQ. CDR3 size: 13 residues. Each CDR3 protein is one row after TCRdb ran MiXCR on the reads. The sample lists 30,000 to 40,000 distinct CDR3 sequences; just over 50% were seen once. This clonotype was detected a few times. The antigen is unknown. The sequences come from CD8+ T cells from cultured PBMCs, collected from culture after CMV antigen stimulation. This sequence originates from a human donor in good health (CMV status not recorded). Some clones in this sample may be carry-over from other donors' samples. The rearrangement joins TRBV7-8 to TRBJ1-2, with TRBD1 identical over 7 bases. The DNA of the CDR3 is TGTGCCAGCAGCTTGGGACAGCTCTATGGCTACACCTTC. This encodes CASSLGQLYGYTF.